A single sample is the source of the 31 T cell receptor beta chains below, sequenced in a study of T cell responses to AZD1222 COVID-19 vaccine. Repertoires were generated with immunoSEQ multiplex PCR, while TCRdb's copy carries only in-frame clones and drops some. Of 150,000 to 180,000 clones in the sample, roughly 90% were seen once. The input for sequencing was peripheral blood, taken on day 0 of MenACWY control vaccination. The receptors come from an adult in good health.

The rearrangement uses TRBV5-4 and TRBJ2-7, with TRBD2 matching over 9 bases. Germline V gives CDR1 SGHNT, CDR2 YYREEE (reference sequence). With V trimmed by 0 bases and J by 5 bases, 12 bases remained unmatched. The CDR3 consists of 17 residues. CDR3 in DNA: TGTGCCAGCAGCTTGGGTCCTATAGGAGCGGGAGGCGACGAGCAGTACTTC. It is translated as CASSLGPIGAGGDEQYF.

This clone has more than one count but fewer than ten. In DNA, the CDR3 is TGTGCCAGCAGCCGCTGGGGCTACGTAGCACGGGAAAAACTGTTTTTT. As protein: CASSRWGYVAREKLFF. The chain carries TRBV21-1 and TRBJ1-4; the table's D gene call, TRBD1, was not cross checked with the DNA. TRBV21-1 is given as a pseudogene. CDR3 length equals 16 residues.

The table lists this clone with a count of one. The chain is built from TRBV4-1 and TRBJ1-6; 10 positions agree with TRBD1. The CDR3 is 14 residues long. Losses at the gene ends were 3 bases for V and 8 bases for J; bases not matched to a gene: 1. Germline V CDR1 and CDR2: MGHRA, YSYEKL. This CDR3 reads CASSQGTGDSPLHF. The CDR3 nucleotides read TGCGCCAGCAGCCAGGGGACAGGGGATTCACCCCTCCACTTT.

The genes are TRBV12-3 or TRBV12-4 and TRBJ1-1, with TRBD1 matching over 7 bases. J lost 10 bases, V lost 6 bases, and 11 bases had no gene match. The CDR3 is 13 amino acids. The DNA for the CDR3 is TGTGCCAGCAGGTATGAGGGACAGTTTGGAGCTTTCTTT. This codes for CASRYEGQFGAFF.

The CDR3 DNA follows: TGTGCCAGCTCACCTTCAGGCGATTCACCCCTCCACTTT. Protein sequence: CASSPSGDSPLHF. This rearrangement joins TRBV18 to TRBJ1-6, with no clear D. The CDR3 is 13 amino acids. The ends were cut back, 3 bases at V and 8 bases at J, with 8 bases in the middle. CDR1 KGHSH and CDR2 LQKENI come from the germline V gene.

The chain couples TRBV6-1 to TRBJ1-4; D gene ambiguous. The germline CDR1 and CDR2 sequences are MNHNS and SASEGT. Trimming stripped 2 bases from V and 4 bases from J, with 11 bases between. The CDR3 loop spans 15 amino acids. CDR3 bases: TGTGCCAGCAGTGAATTTCCACAGATTAATGAAAAACTGTTTTTT. The encoded protein is CASSEFPQINEKLFF.

V gene TRBV2 combines with J gene TRBJ1-1; D is unresolved. V dropped 7 bases and J dropped 0 bases, with 9 bases sitting between them. The CDR3 has 13 amino acids. Per the germline V gene, CDR1 is SNHLY and CDR2 is FYNNEI. CDR3 sequence (DNA): TGTGCCAGCAACCGAGATCTGAACACTGAAGCTTTCTTT. It yields the protein CASNRDLNTEAFF. The full variable domain, in which reference TRBV2 and TRBJ1-1 provide the parts outside the CDR3, is EPEVTQTPSHQVTQMGQEVILRCVPISNHLYFYWYRQILGQKVEFLVSFYNNEISEKSEIFDDQFSVERPDGSNFTLKIRSTKLEDSAMYFCASNRDLNTEAFFGQGTRLTVV.

Points on this clone: At one boundary the junction diverges from the germline segment, which might be a read error. V gene TRBV28 combines with J gene TRBJ2-7, with D possibly being TRBD1 (6 bases). The CDR3 sequence is 18 residues long. In germline, CDR1 is MDHEN, CDR2 SYDVKM. The CDR3 region has the DNA TGTGCCACCAGTTCCCCTCGGGCAGGGGACACTTTCTCCTACGAGCAGTACTTC. Translated: CATSSPRAGDTFSYEQYF. Supplemented by reference TRBV28 and TRBJ2-7, the full variable domain reads DVKVTQSSRYLVKRTGEKVFLECVQDMDHENMFWYRQDPGLGLRLIYFSYDVKMKEKGDIPEGYSVSREKKERFSLILESASTNQTSMYLCATSSPRAGDTFSYEQYFGPGTRLTVT.

The CDR3 DNA reads TGCGCCAGCAGCCAACGAGAGACCGGGACCCAGTACTTC. Its translation: CASSQRETGTQYF. J is TRBJ2-5 and V is TRBV4-1; no clear D. CDR3 size: 13 residues. Deletions cut 2 bases from V and 7 bases from J, with 11 bases between. Germline lookup yields CDR1 MGHRA and CDR2 YSYEKL.

The CDR3 DNA follows: TGTGCCAGCTCACAACAGAATTACGAGCAGTACGTC. Residues: CASSQQNYEQYV. The chain has TRBV18 and TRBJ2-7; no reliable D call. The length of the CDR3 is 12 residues. Germline CDR1 KGHSH, CDR2 LQKENI. V was cut by 4 bases and J by 4 bases, with 8 bases left in between.

The V call is TRBV3-1 (or the pseudogene TRBV3-2), the J call TRBJ1-5, with D possibly matching TRBD1 (5 bases). Germline V gene sequence: CDR1 LGHDT, CDR2 YNNKEL (reference sequence). The CDR3 totals 14 residues. The ends were cut back, 4 bases at V and 1 base at J, with 8 bases in the middle. In nucleotides, the CDR3 is TGTGCCAGCAGCCTTGGGACCAGCAATCAGCCCCAGCATTTT. This gives the protein CASSLGTSNQPQHF.

As concerns this clone: The same CDR3 can be traced to other DNA sequences in this sample. The chain recombines TRBV18 with TRBJ1-2, with 8 bases that match TRBD1. This CDR3 contains 14 residues. The V segment lost 3 bases and the J segment 2 bases; nucleotides outside the gene matches: 2. Germline V gene sequence: CDR1 KGHSH, CDR2 LQKENI. CDR3 region: CASSPTGGNYGYTF. CDR3 bases: TGTGCCAGCTCACCTACAGGGGGGAACTATGGCTACACCTTC. Drawing the rest from reference TRBV18 and TRBJ1-2, the complete variable domain is NAGVMQNPRHLVRRRGQEARLRCSPMKGHSHVYWYRQLPEEGLKFMVYLQKENIIDESGMPKERFSAEFPKEGPSILRIQQVVRGDSAAYFCASSPTGGNYGYTFGSGTRLTVV.

V is TRBV10-3 and J is TRBJ2-7, with 9 bases identical to TRBD1. The V and J ends lost 6 bases and 3 bases, in that order; junction bases with no gene match: 6. There are 14 residues in the CDR3. The germline CDR1 and CDR2 sequences are ENHRY and SYGVKD. The CDR3 spells CAIRPGQGIYEQYF. In nucleotides, the CDR3 is TGTGCCATCAGACCGGGACAGGGTATCTACGAGCAGTACTTC.

The chain links TRBV28 to TRBJ2-2; no clear D gene. This CDR3 has 13 amino acids. V was trimmed by 3 bases and J by 6 bases, leaving 8 bases between them. CDR1 and CDR2 (germline): MDHEN, SYDVKM. The DNA of the CDR3 is TGTGCCAGCAGTTTCCATGTTCCCGGGGAGCTGTTTTTT. This sequence encodes CASSFHVPGELFF.

This sequence joins TRBV21-1 and TRBJ2-2; the table calls TRBD1, which could not be checked here. TRBV21-1 is noted as a pseudogene. The CDR3 covers 18 residues. The CDR3 here is CASSKGAGENPNTGELFF. The CDR3 DNA follows: TGTGCCAGCAGCAAAGGGGCAGGGGAGAACCCCAACACCGGGGAGCTGTTTTTT.

The rearrangement joins TRBV9 to TRBJ2-3; no clear D gene. The CDR3 totals 15 residues. Between the trimmed V and J ends, which lost 4 bases and 0 bases, there was a span of 12 bases. Germline V lookup: CDR1 SGDLS, CDR2 YYNGEE. CDR3 bases: TGTGCCAGCAGCTCCGGCAGAATAAGCACAGATACGCAGTATTTT. Protein: CASSSGRISTDTQYF.

This chain connects TRBV6-5 to TRBJ2-3; D is perhaps TRBD1 or TRBD2 (5 bases each). V lost 4 bases and J 10 bases, leaving 12 bases between the germline ends. The CDR3 runs 12 residues. Germline CDR1 reads MNHEY; CDR2 reads SVGAGI. CDR3 sequence reads: CASSSAGTAQYF. The DNA of the CDR3 is TGTGCCAGCAGTTCCGCCGGGACGGCGCAGTATTTT.

In its sample, this clone was seen once. This rearrangement joins TRBV30 to TRBJ1-6; no definite D call. Germline V gene sequence: CDR1 GTSNPN, CDR2 SVGIG (reference sequence). The CDR3 spans 16 residues. V dropped 0 bases and J dropped 6 bases, with 15 bases sitting between them. For the CDR3, the DNA is TGTGCCTGGAGTGTAAGGAGGCAGAAGCTTAATTCACCCCTCCACTTT. Protein sequence: CAWSVRRQKLNSPLHF.

Worth noting for this clone: Mismatch with germline at one junction end may stem from a read error. The chain couples TRBV20-1 to TRBJ2-4; no reliable D call. CDR3 length equals 11 residues. Germline loops: CDR1 DFQATT, CDR2 SNEGSKA (reference sequence). The CDR3 reads CSARALRFEYF. In DNA form, the CDR3 reads TGCAGTGCGAGAGCGCTGAGGTTCGAATACTTC.

This chain joins TRBV19 and TRBJ1-5; possible D gene TRBD1, 5 bases. This CDR3 contains 15 residues. Per germline, CDR1 LNHDA and CDR2 SQIVND (reference sequence). Trimming took off 5 bases at V and 2 bases at J, with 13 bases between the two ends. The CDR3: CASSQRGGGNQPQHF. In DNA, the CDR3 is TGTGCCAGTAGTCAAAGGGGTGGTGGCAATCAGCCCCAGCATTTT.

This chain links TRBV5-1 with TRBJ2-2, with D possibly matching TRBD1 (6 bases). V lost 4 bases to trimming and J lost 3 bases, with 13 bases between them. The CDR3 covers 15 residues. Germline CDR1 SGHRS, CDR2 YFSETQ. The DNA of the CDR3 is TGCGCCAGCAGCCAAGACAGGTTAGACACCGGGGAGCTGTTTTTT. This gives the protein CASSQDRLDTGELFF.

This sequence joins TRBV5-4 and TRBJ2-7; D is undetermined. Trimming pared 0 bases from V and 3 bases from J, leaving 1 base between. The CDR3 has 11 amino acids. Germline V CDR1 and CDR2: SGHNT, YYREEE (reference sequence). In DNA, the CDR3 is TGTGCCAGCAGCTTGGGCTACGAGCAGTACTTC. Amino acids: CASSLGYEQYF.

The table lists this clone with a few counts. The chain uses TRBV6-1 and TRBJ2-7, with 10 bases matching TRBD1. Germline trimming cut 2 bases from V and 4 bases from J; bases unmatched to any gene: 5. CDR1 and CDR2 from the germline V gene are MNHNS and SASEGT. The CDR3 totals 15 residues. CDR3 nucleotides: TGTGCCAGCAGTGAACTCGGGACAGGGGTATACGAGCAGTACTTC. Residues: CASSELGTGVYEQYF.

The chain uses TRBV9 and TRBJ1-5; D gene unclear. In germline, CDR1 is SGDLS, CDR2 YYNGEE. The CDR3 totals 15 residues. V was shortened by 1 base and J by 1 base, with 9 bases between the two germline ends. In DNA, the CDR3 is TGTGCCAGCAGCGTATCCCTAGGGAGCAATCAGCCCCAGCATTTT. Translated: CASSVSLGSNQPQHF.

The V and J genes are TRBV19 and TRBJ2-3; 7 bases line up with TRBD2. The V segment lost 8 bases and the J segment 0 bases; nucleotides outside the gene matches: 8. Germline lookup yields CDR1 LNHDA and CDR2 SQIVND (reference sequence). This CDR3 is 15 amino acids long. The CDR3 coding sequence is TGTGCCAGTTCCGGGACGGGAGGTAGCACAGATACGCAGTATTTT. Its translation is CASSGTGGSTDTQYF.

The chain joins TRBV11-2 to TRBJ2-3; D is perhaps TRBD2 (6 bases). Germline V gene sequence: CDR1 SGHAT, CDR2 FQNNGV. Deletions cut 1 base from V and 2 bases from J, with 10 bases between. This CDR3 has 15 residues. In DNA form, the CDR3 reads TGTGCCAGCAGCTTAGCCCCGGGGGTCACAGATACGCAGTATTTT. Translation gives CASSLAPGVTDTQYF.

The chain links TRBV20-1 to TRBJ2-7; 10 bases fit TRBD2. V dropped 3 bases and J dropped 6; count of bases not matched to a gene: 8. The CDR3 contains 14 residues. Germline lookup yields CDR1 DFQATT and CDR2 SNEGSKA (reference sequence). Here the CDR3 reads CSASYASGRSEQYF. In nucleotides, the CDR3 is TGCAGTGCTAGTTACGCTAGCGGGAGATCCGAGCAGTACTTC.

Written as DNA, the CDR3 is TGTGCCTGGTCACTAGCGGGAGTCGGAAATGAGCAGTTCTTC. It is translated as CAWSLAGVGNEQFF. This chain connects TRBV30 to TRBJ2-1; 11 positions match TRBD2. The CDR3 totals 14 residues. Trimming cost V 5 bases and J 7 bases; bases outside gene matches: 7. Germline CDR1 GTSNPN, CDR2 SVGIG (reference sequence).

The CDR3: CASSSQSGSRETQYF. The CDR3 DNA reads as TGTGCCAGCAGCTCCCAGAGTGGCTCCCGCGAGACCCAGTACTTC. V is TRBV7-2 and J is TRBJ2-5; no definite D call. V shed 4 bases and J shed 5 bases, with 17 bases lying between them. CDR3 size: 15 residues. CDR1 is SGHTA and CDR2 is FQGNSA in the germline V gene.

The V gene is TRBV5-1, the J gene TRBJ1-1; possibly TRBD1 for D (6 bases). Germline V CDR1 and CDR2: SGHRS, YFSETQ. This CDR3 has 14 amino acids. V dropped 1 base and J dropped 4 bases, with 11 bases sitting between them. CDR3 region: CASSLPGAGTEAFF. CDR3 nucleotide sequence: TGCGCCAGCAGCTTGCCAGGGGCCGGCACTGAAGCTTTCTTT.

V usage is TRBV28 and J usage is TRBJ1-2; D might be TRBD1 (6 bases). Trimming stripped 6 bases from V and 0 bases from J, with 11 bases between. Germline assignment: CDR1 MDHEN and CDR2 SYDVKM. This CDR3 is 14 amino acids long. The CDR3 here is CASRVGGPNYGYTF. DNA for the CDR3: TGTGCCAGCAGGGTGGGGGGGCCTAACTATGGCTACACCTTC.